Following are 13 T cell receptor beta chains from one sample sequenced in a study of T cell clonotyping in hematopoietic cell transplantation. Here immunoSEQ multiplex PCR was the method, and the copy in TCRdb shows in-frame clones only, minus some. The data contain about 9,700 clones, roughly 85% of them singletons. Sequenced here: PBMCs, sampled 180 days after allogeneic stem cell transplant. These receptors originate from a male patient between 35 and 55 years old who had an allogeneic stem cell transplant from a related donor, so the T cells may come from the graft donor. Some clones in this sample may be carry-over from other donors' samples.

The chain links TRBV7-2 to TRBJ1-2; D perhaps matches TRBD1 (6 bases). In germline, CDR1 is SGHTA, CDR2 FQGNSA. The V gene lost 5 bases and the J gene lost 4 bases, with 17 bases spanning the gap. The CDR3 covers 15 residues. The CDR3 loop is CASSSWGGAFYGYTF. Written as DNA, the CDR3 is TGTGCCAGCAGCAGCTGGGGGGGGGCGTTCTATGGCTACACCTTC.

The V call is TRBV28, the J call TRBJ1-2; 8 positions agree with TRBD1. Germline trimming cut 8 bases from V and 4 bases from J; bases unmatched to any gene: 6. This CDR3 is 13 amino acids long. Germline V gene data show CDR1 as MDHEN and CDR2 as SYDVKM. The CDR3 coding sequence is TGTGCCAGCCGGTGGACAGGGAGCTATGGCTACACCTTC. It translates to CASRWTGSYGYTF.

The rearrangement uses TRBV29-1 and TRBJ2-3; no clear D gene. The CDR3 is 12 residues long. The V gene's germline CDR1 is SQVTM and CDR2 ANQGSEA. V lost 5 bases and J 4 bases, leaving 10 bases between the germline ends. The CDR3 region is CSVTRSPDTQYF. The CDR3 DNA is TGCAGCGTTACCCGGTCCCCAGATACGCAGTATTTT.

The chain uses TRBV19 and TRBJ1-5, with a possible D match to TRBD1 (5 bases). This CDR3 spans 13 amino acids. The V end lost 8 bases, the J end lost 2 bases, and 10 bases lay between the germline ends. Per germline, CDR1 LNHDA and CDR2 SQIVND (reference sequence). The CDR3 DNA reads TGTGCCAGTGGACCGGGGGGCAATCAGCCCCAGCATTTT. It is translated as CASGPGGNQPQHF.

The rearrangement uses TRBV6-6 and TRBJ1-3; no reliable D call. The ends were cut back, 2 bases at V and 0 bases at J, with 8 bases in the middle. Looked up from germline, CDR1 is MNHNY and CDR2 is SVGAGI (reference sequence). The CDR3 spans 15 residues. CDR3 nucleotides: TGTGCCAGCAGTTACGCGCCCAGCTCTGGAAACACCATATATTTT. Translation gives CASSYAPSSGNTIYF.

The rearrangement uses TRBV28 and TRBJ1-5, with a weak D call TRBD1 (6 bases). The CDR3 has 18 amino acids. The germline V gene has CDR1 MDHEN and CDR2 SYDVKM. V was pared by 3 bases and J by 0 bases, with 18 bases between. CDR3 loop: CASSFPRGLHYSNQPQHF. DNA of the CDR3: TGTGCCAGCAGTTTCCCCAGGGGACTCCATTATAGCAATCAGCCCCAGCATTTT.

In its sample, this clone was seen once. An end of the junction differs from the germline gene, which may be a read error. The J gene is TRBJ2-1, the V gene TRBV7-7; D possibly corresponds to TRBD2 (5 bases). The length of the CDR3 is 15 residues. Germline CDR1 is SSHAT and CDR2 is FNYEAQ (reference sequence). As DNA, the CDR3 is TGTGCTAGCAGCCCGGACTGGAGCTCCTACAATGAGCAGTTCTTC. Translated: CASSPDWSSYNEQFF.

The chain has TRBV2 and TRBJ2-7, with unresolved D. Trimming removed 6 bases from V and 1 base from J, with 13 bases in between. The germline gives CDR1 SNHLY, CDR2 FYNNEI. The CDR3 runs 14 residues. CDR3 nucleotide sequence: TGTGCCAGCAGCTTATACGGGCAATCCTACGAGCAGTACTTC. It codes for CASSLYGQSYEQYF.

The genes are TRBV18 and TRBJ1-4; D gene uncertain. This CDR3 comprises 16 residues. With 2 bases removed from V and 3 bases from J, the gap between germline ends came to 13 bases. Germline CDR1 KGHSH, CDR2 LQKENI. The CDR3 here is CASSPVGQVPNEKLFF. The DNA for the CDR3 is TGTGCCAGCTCACCAGTCGGTCAGGTCCCTAATGAAAAACTGTTTTTT.

The J gene is TRBJ2-6, the V gene TRBV7-6; D unresolved. Germline V gene lookup returns CDR1 SGHVS and CDR2 FNYEAQ. CDR3 size: 14 residues. Trimming stripped 1 base from V and 7 bases from J, with 8 bases between. The DNA for the CDR3 is TGTGCCAGCAGCTTAGTAACCCGAGCCAACGTCCTGACTTTC. Protein sequence: CASSLVTRANVLTF.

There are a few counts of this clone. V and J are TRBV19 and TRBJ2-3; TRBD2 matches 7 bases. From germline, CDR1 is LNHDA and CDR2 SQIVND (reference sequence). The CDR3 length is 14 residues. V shed 4 bases and J 8 bases; nucleotides not matched to a gene: 9. CDR3 amino acids: CASSTAGRGATQYF. The CDR3 bases are TGTGCCAGTAGTACCGCGGGGAGGGGTGCTACGCAGTATTTT.

There are a few counts of this clone. The chain is built from TRBV18 and TRBJ1-2; D remains ambiguous. The CDR3 is 13 residues long. Germline CDR1 is KGHSH and CDR2 is LQKENI. The V end lost 2 bases, the J end lost 0 bases, and 4 bases lay between the germline ends. The CDR3 region is CASSPTANYGYTF. The CDR3 DNA sequence: TGTGCCAGCTCACCAACGGCTAACTATGGCTACACCTTC.

This chain links TRBV11-2 with TRBJ1-1; unclear D gene. The germline V and J ends were trimmed by 5 bases and 3 bases, with 25 bases remaining between them. The germline V gene has CDR1 SGHAT and CDR2 FQNNGV. This CDR3 region has 18 residues. The CDR3 loop reads CASSQWVLESSQYTEAFF. Here the CDR3 DNA reads TGTGCCAGCAGCCAATGGGTATTAGAGTCAAGTCAGTACACTGAAGCTTTCTTT.